This TCR beta chain stems from a study of PD-1 blockade in mismatch repair-deficient tumors. Points from the study as a whole: Rapid post-treatment expansion, then contraction, generally preceding radiologic response, marked tumor-resident clones.

All patients were mismatch repair deficient, assessed by either PCR or immunohistochemistry. The TCR-sequenced patients were a few responders to pembrolizumab. Profiled with immunoSEQ multiplex PCR; TCRdb holds only in-frame clones, not every one. This sample has just under 80,000 clones; approximately 80% occur once, and the top ten carry less than 6%. About this clone itself: The antigen is unknown.

With V trimmed by 2 bases and J by 3 bases, 6 bases remained unmatched. The germline V gene has CDR1 SGHNT and CDR2 YYREEE (reference sequence). The CDR3 has 16 residues. This specimen was peripheral blood, taken 44 weeks after starting pembrolizumab. The chain recombines TRBV5-4 with TRBJ1-5; TRBD1 matches at 9 bases. The receptor comes from an adult with mismatch repair-deficient cancer. As DNA, the CDR3 is TGTGCCAGCAGCTTAGGGGGGACAGGGAACAATCAGCCCCAGCATTTT. This sequence encodes CASSLGGTGNNQPQHF.